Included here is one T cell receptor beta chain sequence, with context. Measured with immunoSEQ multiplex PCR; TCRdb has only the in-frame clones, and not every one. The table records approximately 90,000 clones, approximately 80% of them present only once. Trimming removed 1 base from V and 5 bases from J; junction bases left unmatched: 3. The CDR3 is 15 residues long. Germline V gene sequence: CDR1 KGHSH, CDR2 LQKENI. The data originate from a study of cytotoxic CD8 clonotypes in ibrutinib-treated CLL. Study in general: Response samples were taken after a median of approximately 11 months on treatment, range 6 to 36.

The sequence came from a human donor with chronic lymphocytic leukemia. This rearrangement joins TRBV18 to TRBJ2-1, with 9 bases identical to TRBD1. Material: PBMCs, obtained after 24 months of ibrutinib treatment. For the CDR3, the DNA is TGTGCCAGCTCACCACGGACAGGGGCTGACAATGAGCAGTTCTTC. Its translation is CASSPRTGADNEQFF.